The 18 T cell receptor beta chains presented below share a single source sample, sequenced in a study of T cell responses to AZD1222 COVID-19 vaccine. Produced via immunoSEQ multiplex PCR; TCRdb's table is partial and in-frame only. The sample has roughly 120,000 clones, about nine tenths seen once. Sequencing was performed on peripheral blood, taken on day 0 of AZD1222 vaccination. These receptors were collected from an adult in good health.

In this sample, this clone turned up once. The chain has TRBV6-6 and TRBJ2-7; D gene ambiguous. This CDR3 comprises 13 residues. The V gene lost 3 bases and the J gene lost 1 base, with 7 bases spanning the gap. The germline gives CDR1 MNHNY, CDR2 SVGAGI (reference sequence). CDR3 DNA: TGTGCCAGCAGTTATGACACTTCCTACGAGCAGTACTTC. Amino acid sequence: CASSYDTSYEQYF.

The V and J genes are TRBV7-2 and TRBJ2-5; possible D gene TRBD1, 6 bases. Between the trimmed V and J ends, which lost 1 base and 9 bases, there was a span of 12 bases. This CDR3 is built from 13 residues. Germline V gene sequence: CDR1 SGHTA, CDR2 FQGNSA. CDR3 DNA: TGTGCCAGCAGCTTAGGCACCCCAGGGGCCCAGTACTTC. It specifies CASSLGTPGAQYF.

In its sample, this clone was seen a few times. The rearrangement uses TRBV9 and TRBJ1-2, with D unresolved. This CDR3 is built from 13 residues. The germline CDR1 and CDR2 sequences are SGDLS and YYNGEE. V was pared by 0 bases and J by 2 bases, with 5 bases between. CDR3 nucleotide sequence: TGTGCCAGCAGCGTAGACCGAAACTATGGCTACACCTTC. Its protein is CASSVDRNYGYTF.

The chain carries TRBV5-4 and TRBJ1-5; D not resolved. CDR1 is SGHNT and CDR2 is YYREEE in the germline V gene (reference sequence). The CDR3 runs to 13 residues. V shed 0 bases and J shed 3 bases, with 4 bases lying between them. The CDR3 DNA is TGTGCCAGCAGCTTGGATTACAATCAGCCCCAGCATTTT. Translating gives CASSLDYNQPQHF.

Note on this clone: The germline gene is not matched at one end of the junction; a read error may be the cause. For the CDR3, the DNA is TGTGCCAGCAGCTTCGTTCCCACCCTGGGGTCCTACAATTCACCCCTCCACTTT. It encodes CASSFVPTLGSYNSPLHF. The rearrangement joins TRBV27 to TRBJ1-6, with D unresolved. The CDR3 extends over 18 amino acids. Germline V gives CDR1 MNHEY, CDR2 SMNVEV (reference sequence).

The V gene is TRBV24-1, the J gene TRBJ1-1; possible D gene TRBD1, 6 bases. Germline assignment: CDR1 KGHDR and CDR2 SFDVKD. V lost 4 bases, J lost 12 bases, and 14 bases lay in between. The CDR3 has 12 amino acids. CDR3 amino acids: CATSDTTGKTFF. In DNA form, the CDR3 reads TGTGCCACCAGTGACACAACAGGGAAGACTTTCTTT.

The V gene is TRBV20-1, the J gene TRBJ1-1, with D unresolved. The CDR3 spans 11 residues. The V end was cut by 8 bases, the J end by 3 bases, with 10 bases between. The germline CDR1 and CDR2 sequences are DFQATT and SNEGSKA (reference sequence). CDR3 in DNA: TGCAGTACCCGCCGACACACTGAAGCTTTCTTT. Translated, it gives CSTRRHTEAFF.

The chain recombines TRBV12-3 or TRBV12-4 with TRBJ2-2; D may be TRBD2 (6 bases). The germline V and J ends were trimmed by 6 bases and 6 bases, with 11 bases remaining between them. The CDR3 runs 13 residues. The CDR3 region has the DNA TGTGCCAGCAGCCGTGCGGGGTCCGGGGAGCTGTTTTTT. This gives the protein CASSRAGSGELFF.

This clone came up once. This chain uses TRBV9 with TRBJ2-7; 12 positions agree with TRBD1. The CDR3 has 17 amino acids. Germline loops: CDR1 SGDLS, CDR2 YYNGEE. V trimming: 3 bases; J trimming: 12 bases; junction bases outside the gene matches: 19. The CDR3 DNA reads TGTGCCAGCAGCGCGGAGGGGCCGGGACAGGGGGCCCGTTTGCTGTACTTC. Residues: CASSAEGPGQGARLLYF.

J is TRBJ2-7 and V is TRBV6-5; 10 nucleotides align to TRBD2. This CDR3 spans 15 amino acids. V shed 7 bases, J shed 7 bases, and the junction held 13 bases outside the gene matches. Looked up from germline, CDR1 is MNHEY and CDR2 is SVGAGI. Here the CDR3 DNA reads TGTGCCAGCACAAACCCGGGGACTAGCGTGAGAGAGCAGTACTTC. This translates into CASTNPGTSVREQYF.

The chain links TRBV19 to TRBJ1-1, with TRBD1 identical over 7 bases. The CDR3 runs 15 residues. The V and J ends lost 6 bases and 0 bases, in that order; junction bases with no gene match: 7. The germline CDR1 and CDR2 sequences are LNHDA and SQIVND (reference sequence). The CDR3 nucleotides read TGTGCCAGTAGGGAGGGGGCCTACATGAACACTGAAGCTTTCTTT. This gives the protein CASREGAYMNTEAFF.

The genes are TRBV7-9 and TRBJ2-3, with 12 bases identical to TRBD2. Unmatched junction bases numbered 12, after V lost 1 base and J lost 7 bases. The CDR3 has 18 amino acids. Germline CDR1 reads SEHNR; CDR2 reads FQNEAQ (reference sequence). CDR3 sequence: CASSLGYQTSGGTNTQYF. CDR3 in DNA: TGTGCCAGCAGCTTAGGCTACCAGACTAGCGGGGGCACGAATACGCAGTATTTT.

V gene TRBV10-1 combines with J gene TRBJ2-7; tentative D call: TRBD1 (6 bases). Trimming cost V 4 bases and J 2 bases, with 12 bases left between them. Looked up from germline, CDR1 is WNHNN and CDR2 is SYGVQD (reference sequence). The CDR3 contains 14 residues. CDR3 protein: CASSVTGKTYEQYF. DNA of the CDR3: TGCGCCAGCAGTGTTACAGGGAAAACCTACGAGCAGTACTTC.

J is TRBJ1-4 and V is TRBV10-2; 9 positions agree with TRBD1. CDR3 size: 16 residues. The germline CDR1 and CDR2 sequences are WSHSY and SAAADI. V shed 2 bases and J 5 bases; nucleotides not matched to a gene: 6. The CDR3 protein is CASSESQTGGNEKLFF. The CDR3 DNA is TGCGCCAGCAGTGAGAGTCAGACAGGGGGGAATGAAAAACTGTTTTTT.

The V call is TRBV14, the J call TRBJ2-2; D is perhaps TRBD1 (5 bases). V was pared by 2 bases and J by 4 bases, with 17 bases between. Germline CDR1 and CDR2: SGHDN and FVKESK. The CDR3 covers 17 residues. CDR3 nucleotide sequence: TGTGCCAGCAGCCAAATGGGTGTGGGGCCCGGCACCGGGGAGCTGTTTTTT. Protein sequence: CASSQMGVGPGTGELFF.

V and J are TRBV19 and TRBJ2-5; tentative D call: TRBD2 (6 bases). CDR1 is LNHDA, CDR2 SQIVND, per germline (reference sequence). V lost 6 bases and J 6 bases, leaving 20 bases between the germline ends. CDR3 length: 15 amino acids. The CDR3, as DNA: TGTGCCAGTAGCCCCGTCGCGGGGCCGGGGAAGACCCAGTACTTC. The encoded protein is CASSPVAGPGKTQYF.

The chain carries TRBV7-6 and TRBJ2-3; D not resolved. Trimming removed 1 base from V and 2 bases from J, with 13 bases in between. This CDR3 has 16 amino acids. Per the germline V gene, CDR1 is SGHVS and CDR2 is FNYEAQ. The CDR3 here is CASSLVAIATTDTQYF. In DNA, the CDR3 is TGTGCCAGCAGCTTAGTAGCTATTGCAACCACAGATACGCAGTATTTT.

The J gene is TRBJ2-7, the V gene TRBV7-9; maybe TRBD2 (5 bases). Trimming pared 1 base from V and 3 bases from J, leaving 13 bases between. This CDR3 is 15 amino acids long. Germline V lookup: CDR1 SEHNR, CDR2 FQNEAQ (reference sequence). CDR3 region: CASSLEGYGNYEQYF. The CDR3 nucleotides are TGTGCCAGCAGCTTAGAAGGTTACGGGAACTACGAGCAGTACTTC. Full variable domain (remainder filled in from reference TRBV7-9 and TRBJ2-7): DTGVSQNPRHKITKRGQNVTFRCDPISEHNRLYWYRQTLGQGPEFLTYFQNEAQLEKSRLLSDRFSAERPKGSFSTLEIQRTEQGDSAMYLCASSLEGYGNYEQYFGPGTRLTVT.